This TCR beta chain was retrieved from a study of T cell responses to AZD1222 COVID-19 vaccine. Germline CDR1 is SGHNT and CDR2 is YYREEE (reference sequence). The ends were cut back, 0 bases at V and 3 bases at J, with 10 bases in the middle. This CDR3 contains 16 residues. A word on this clone: Its antigen remains unidentified.

General observations from the study: Vaccination with two AZD1222 doses was followed by a rise in Spike-specific TCR breadth and depth.

Here immunoSEQ multiplex PCR was the method, and the copy in TCRdb shows in-frame clones only, minus some. The repertoire holds about 110,000 clones, roughly 84% seen once, with roughly 9% in the top ten. The receptor comes from an adult in good health. This sequence joins TRBV5-4 and TRBJ1-6; D not certain. Sequences were derived from peripheral blood, sampled on day 0 of AZD1222 vaccination. The CDR3 region is CASSLGHQIYNSPLHF. CDR3 DNA sequence: TGTGCCAGCAGCTTGGGGCACCAAATCTATAATTCACCCCTCCACTTT. Combining the CDR3 with reference TRBV5-4 and TRBJ1-6 gives the whole variable domain ETGVTQSPTHLIKTRGQQVTLRCSSQSGHNTVSWYQQALGQGPQFIFQYYREEENGRGNFPPRFSGLQFPNYSSELNVNALELDDSALYLCASSLGHQIYNSPLHFGNGTRLTVT.